This TCR beta chain emerged from a study of a mutant IDH1 vaccine in newly diagnosed glioma. Across the study: Vaccination began 4-6 weeks post radiotherapy alone, or with temozolomide cycles. Of the patients given treatment, around 60% were male and approximately 40% were female, and a mean age of around 44 years was recorded.

Time point of the sample: week 11, during vaccination. A single vaccine dose contained 300 ug of mutant IDH1 20-mer peptide, and topical imiquimod was used with it. New IDH1-mutant, ATRX-lost WHO grade 3 or 4 astrocytomas occurred in donors. Points from the study as a whole: Immune responses arising from the vaccine appeared in around 92% of patients.

V lost 6 bases and J lost 9, with 9 bases in between. This CDR3 has 11 residues. Germline CDR1 is SNHLY and CDR2 is FYNNEI. A remark on this clone: Its antigen is not known.

The method was immunoSEQ multiplex PCR; TCRdb's version includes in-frame clones alone and lacks a portion of them. In the table there are some 23,000 clones, 60% to 75% of which are singletons. This TCR came from a man younger than 35 with glioma. Some clones in this sample may be carry-over from other donors' samples. This sequence joins TRBV2 and TRBJ2-1, with D perhaps TRBD2 (6 bases). The sequenced sample was peripheral blood mononuclear cells (PBMCs), obtained from a glioma patient whose treatment included an IDH1 peptide vaccine. The CDR3 protein is CASRWDFEQFF. CDR3 sequence (DNA): TGTGCCAGCAGATGGGACTTTGAGCAGTTCTTC.